These 10 T cell receptor beta chains share one sample of origin, sequenced in a study of control samples from healthy donors and cancer patients. Sequenced by immunoSEQ multiplex PCR; TCRdb stores in-frame clones only, minus some. The table shows about 130,000 clones, with just over 90% occurring only once. Input material: PBMCs. The receptor source for this set is a man over 45 with head and neck cancer.

The genes are TRBV12-3 or TRBV12-4 and TRBJ2-3; tentatively, D is TRBD2 (7 bases). Trimming took off 8 bases at V and 6 bases at J, with 12 bases between the two ends. This CDR3 contains 12 residues. The CDR3 DNA reads as TGTGCCAGCTCCCCGGGGGGCGATACGCAGTATTTT. Translating it yields CASSPGGDTQYF.

The chain carries TRBV9 and TRBJ2-5; TRBD2 aligns across 7 bases. With 0 bases clipped from V and 5 bases from J, the junction kept 4 bases outside the gene matches. The CDR3 length is 14 residues. CDR1 and CDR2 from the germline V gene are SGDLS and YYNGEE. Written as DNA, the CDR3 is TGTGCCAGCAGCGTAGAAGGGCGGGGGGAGACCCAGTACTTC. Its translation is CASSVEGRGETQYF. Complete variable domain (other parts from reference TRBV9 and TRBJ2-5): DSGVTQTPKHLITATGQRVTLRCSPRSGDLSVYWYQQSLDQGLQFLIQYYNGEERAKGNILERFSAQQFPDLHSELNLSSLELGDSALYFCASSVEGRGETQYFGPGTRLLVL.

The V and J genes are TRBV18 and TRBJ2-7; D gene unclear. V lost 6 bases and J 7 bases, leaving 25 bases between the germline ends. Germline CDR1 is KGHSH and CDR2 is LQKENI. This CDR3 has 16 amino acids. The CDR3 spells CASSPIIGRDFYEQYF. The DNA of the CDR3 is TGTGCCAGCTCGCCTATTATAGGACGAGATTTTTATGAGCAGTACTTC.

The rearrangement links TRBV29-1 to TRBJ2-1; D may correspond to TRBD1 or TRBD2 (5 bases each). V lost 6 bases to trimming and J lost 5 bases, with 14 bases between them. CDR3 length: 13 residues. Germline V gene lookup returns CDR1 SQVTM and CDR2 ANQGSEA. In nucleotides, the CDR3 is TGCAGCGTCAGGGCCCAGGGAGACAATGAGCAGTTCTTC. The encoded protein is CSVRAQGDNEQFF.

The chain carries TRBV5-4 and TRBJ1-1; the D gene is possibly TRBD1 (6 bases). V gave up 3 bases and J gave up 3 bases, with 15 bases separating them. The germline V gene encodes CDR1 SGHNT and CDR2 YYREEE (reference sequence). This CDR3 has 15 amino acids. The CDR3 DNA reads TGTGCCAGCAGCTCAAAACAGGGATGGGACACTGAAGCTTTCTTT. It codes for CASSSKQGWDTEAFF.

This chain connects TRBV18 to TRBJ1-2; weak D call: TRBD1 (5 bases). In germline, CDR1 is KGHSH, CDR2 LQKENI. Trimming cost V 0 bases and J 4 bases, with 18 bases left between them. The CDR3 consists of 17 residues. Here the CDR3 DNA reads TGTGCCAGCTCACCACCGGTGGCAGGGAAGGGCGCCTATGGCTACACCTTC. It yields the protein CASSPPVAGKGAYGYTF. The whole variable domain, filled in from reference TRBV18 and TRBJ1-2, reads NAGVMQNPRHLVRRRGQEARLRCSPMKGHSHVYWYRQLPEEGLKFMVYLQKENIIDESGMPKERFSAEFPKEGPSILRIQQVVRGDSAAYFCASSPPVAGKGAYGYTFGSGTRLTVV.

The chain couples TRBV6-5 to TRBJ1-4, with no clear D. There are 13 residues in the CDR3. Germline-derived CDR1 and CDR2 are MNHEY and SVGAGI. The V end was cut by 5 bases, the J end by 4 bases, with 8 bases between. The CDR3 here is CASSNAFNEKLFF. The CDR3 DNA reads TGTGCCAGCAGTAACGCTTTTAATGAAAAACTGTTTTTT.

The chain couples TRBV3-1 (or the pseudogene TRBV3-2) to TRBJ2-1, with 9 positions matching TRBD2. This CDR3 contains 18 residues. Germline lookup yields CDR1 LGHDT and CDR2 YNNKEL (reference sequence). Trimming removed 3 bases from V and 0 bases from J; junction bases left unmatched: 9. CDR3 loop: CASSQDMGGGDSYNEQFF. The CDR3 DNA reads TGTGCCAGCAGCCAGGACATGGGCGGGGGGGACTCCTACAATGAGCAGTTCTTC.

V usage is TRBV5-6 and J usage is TRBJ2-7; TRBD2 matches at 7 bases. Trimming cost V 7 bases and J 4 bases; bases outside gene matches: 17. CDR3 length: 16 residues. The germline V gene has CDR1 SGHDT and CDR2 YYEEEE. The CDR3 protein is CASSRGLSSAPYEQYF. CDR3 nucleotides: TGTGCCAGCTCGCGGGGGTTGTCCAGCGCCCCTTACGAGCAGTACTTC.

The chain uses TRBV28 and TRBJ1-1; perhaps TRBD1 as D (5 bases). This CDR3 has 16 amino acids. V was shortened by 5 bases and J by 5 bases, with 21 bases between the two germline ends. Germline V gene sequence: CDR1 MDHEN, CDR2 SYDVKM. CDR3: CASSIPGGGLGTEAFF. CDR3 DNA: TGTGCCAGCAGTATACCCGGGGGAGGGCTGGGGACTGAAGCTTTCTTT.